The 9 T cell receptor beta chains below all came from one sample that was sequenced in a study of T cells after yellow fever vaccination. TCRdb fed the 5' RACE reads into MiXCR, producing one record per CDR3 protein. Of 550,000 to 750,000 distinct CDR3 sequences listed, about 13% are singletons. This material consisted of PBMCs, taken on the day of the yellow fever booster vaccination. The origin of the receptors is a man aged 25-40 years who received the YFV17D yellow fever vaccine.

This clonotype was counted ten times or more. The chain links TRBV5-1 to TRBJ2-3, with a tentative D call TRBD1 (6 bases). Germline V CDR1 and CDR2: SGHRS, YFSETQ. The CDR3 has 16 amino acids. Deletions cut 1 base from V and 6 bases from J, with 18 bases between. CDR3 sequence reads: CASSLKPNRDVDTQYF. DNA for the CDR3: TGCGCCAGCAGCTTGAAACCTAACAGGGATGTGGATACGCAGTATTTT. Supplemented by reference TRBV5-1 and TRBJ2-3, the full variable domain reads KAGVTQTPRYLIKTRGQQVTLSCSPISGHRSVSWYQQTPGQGLQFLFEYFSETQRNKGNFPGRFSGRQFSNSRSEMNVSTLELGDSALYLCASSLKPNRDVDTQYFGPGTRLTVL.

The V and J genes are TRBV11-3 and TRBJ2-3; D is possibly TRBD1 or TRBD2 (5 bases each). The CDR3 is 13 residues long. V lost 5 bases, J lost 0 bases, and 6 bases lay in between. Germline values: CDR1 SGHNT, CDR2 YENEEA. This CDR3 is CASSEGSTDTQYF. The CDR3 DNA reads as TGTGCCAGCAGCGAGGGGAGCACAGATACGCAGTATTTT. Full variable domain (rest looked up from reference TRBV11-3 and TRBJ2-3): EAGVVQSPRYKIIEKKQPVAFWCNPISGHNTLYWYLQNLGQGPELLIRYENEEAVDDSQLPKDRFSAERLKGVDSTLKIQPAELGDSAVYLCASSEGSTDTQYFGPGTRLTVL.

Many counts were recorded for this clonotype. For the CDR3, the DNA is TGCAGCGCACTAGGTCAAACCCTCAATGAGCAGTTCTTC. It yields the protein CSALGQTLNEQFF. V is TRBV29-1 and J is TRBJ2-1; possible D gene TRBD2, 5 bases. This CDR3 spans 13 amino acids. V was cut by 7 bases and J by 6 bases, with 16 bases left in between. Per the germline V gene, CDR1 is SQVTM and CDR2 is ANQGSEA.

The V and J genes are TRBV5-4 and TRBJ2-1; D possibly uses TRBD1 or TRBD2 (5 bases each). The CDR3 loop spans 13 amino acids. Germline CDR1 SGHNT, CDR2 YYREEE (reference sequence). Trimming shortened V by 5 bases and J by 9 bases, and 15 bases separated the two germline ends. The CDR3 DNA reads TGTGCCAGCAGGGTGGGGTGGGACGGTGAGCAGTTCTTC. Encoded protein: CASRVGWDGEQFF.

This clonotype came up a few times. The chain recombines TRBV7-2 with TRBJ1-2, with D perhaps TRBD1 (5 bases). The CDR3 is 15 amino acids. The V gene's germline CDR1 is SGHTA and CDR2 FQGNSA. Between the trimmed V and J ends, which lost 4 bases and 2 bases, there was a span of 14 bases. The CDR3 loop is CASSSPEDKNYGYTF. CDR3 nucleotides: TGTGCCAGCAGCTCCCCTGAGGACAAAAACTATGGCTACACCTTC.

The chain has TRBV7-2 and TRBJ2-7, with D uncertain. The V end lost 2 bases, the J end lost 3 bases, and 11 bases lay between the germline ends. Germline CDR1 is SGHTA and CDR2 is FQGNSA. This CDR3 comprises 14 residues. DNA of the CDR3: TGTGCCAGCAGCTTATTAGGTGCAGTCTACGAGCAGTACTTC. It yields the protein CASSLLGAVYEQYF. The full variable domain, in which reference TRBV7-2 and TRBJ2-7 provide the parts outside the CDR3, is GAGVSQSPSNKVTEKGKDVELRCDPISGHTALYWYRQSLGQGLEFLIYFQGNSAPDKSGLPSDRFSAERTGGSVSTLTIQRTQQEDSAVYLCASSLLGAVYEQYFGPGTRLTVT.

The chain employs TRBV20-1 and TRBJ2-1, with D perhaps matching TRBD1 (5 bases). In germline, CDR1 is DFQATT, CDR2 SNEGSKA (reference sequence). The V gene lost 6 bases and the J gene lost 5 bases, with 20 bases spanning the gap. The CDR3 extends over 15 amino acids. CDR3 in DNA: TGCAGTGCCGGATCTGGTGGGGCGGCCCACAATGAGCAGTTCTTC. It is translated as CSAGSGGAAHNEQFF.

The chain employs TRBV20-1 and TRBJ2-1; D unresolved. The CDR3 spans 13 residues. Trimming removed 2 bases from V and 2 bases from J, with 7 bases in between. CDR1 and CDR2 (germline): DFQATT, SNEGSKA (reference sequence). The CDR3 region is CSARTAPYNEQFF. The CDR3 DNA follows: TGCAGTGCTAGAACGGCTCCCTACAATGAGCAGTTCTTC.

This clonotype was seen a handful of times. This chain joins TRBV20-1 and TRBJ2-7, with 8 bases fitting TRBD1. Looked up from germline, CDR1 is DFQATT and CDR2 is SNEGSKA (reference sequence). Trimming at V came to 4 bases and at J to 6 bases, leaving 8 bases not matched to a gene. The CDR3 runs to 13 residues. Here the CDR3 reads CSATRDRYSEQYF. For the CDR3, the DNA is TGCAGTGCTACCCGGGACAGGTATAGCGAGCAGTACTTC.